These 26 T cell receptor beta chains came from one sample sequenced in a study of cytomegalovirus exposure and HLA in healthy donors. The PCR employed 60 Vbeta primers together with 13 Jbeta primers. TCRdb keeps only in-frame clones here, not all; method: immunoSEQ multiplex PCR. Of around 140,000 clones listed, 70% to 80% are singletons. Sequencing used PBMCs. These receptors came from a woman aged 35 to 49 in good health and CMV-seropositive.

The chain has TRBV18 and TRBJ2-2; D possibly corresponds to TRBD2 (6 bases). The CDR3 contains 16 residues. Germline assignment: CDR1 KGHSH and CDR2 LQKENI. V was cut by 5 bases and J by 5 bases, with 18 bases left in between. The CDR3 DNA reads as TGTGCCAGCTCATCGATGCGACTAGACACTACCGGGGAGCTGTTTTTT. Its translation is CASSSMRLDTTGELFF. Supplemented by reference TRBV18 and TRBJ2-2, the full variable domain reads NAGVMQNPRHLVRRRGQEARLRCSPMKGHSHVYWYRQLPEEGLKFMVYLQKENIIDESGMPKERFSAEFPKEGPSILRIQQVVRGDSAAYFCASSSMRLDTTGELFFGEGSRLTVL.

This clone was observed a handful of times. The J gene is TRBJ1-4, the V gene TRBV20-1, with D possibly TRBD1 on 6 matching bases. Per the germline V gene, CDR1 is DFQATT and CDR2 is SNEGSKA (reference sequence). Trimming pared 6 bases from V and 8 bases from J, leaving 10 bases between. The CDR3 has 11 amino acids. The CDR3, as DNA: TGCAGTGCCAGGGGCCGAGAAAAACTGTTTTTT. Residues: CSARGREKLFF.

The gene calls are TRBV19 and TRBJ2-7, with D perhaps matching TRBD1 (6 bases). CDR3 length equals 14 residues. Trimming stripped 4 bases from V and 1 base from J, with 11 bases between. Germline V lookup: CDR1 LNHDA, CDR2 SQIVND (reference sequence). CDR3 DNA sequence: TGTGCCAGTAGTAACCCAGGGGATTCCTACGAGCAGTACTTC. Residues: CASSNPGDSYEQYF.

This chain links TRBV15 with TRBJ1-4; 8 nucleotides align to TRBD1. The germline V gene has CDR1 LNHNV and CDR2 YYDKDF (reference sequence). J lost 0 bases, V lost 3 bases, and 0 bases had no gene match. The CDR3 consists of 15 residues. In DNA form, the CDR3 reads TGTGCCACCAGCAGGGACAGGGCAACTAATGAAAAACTGTTTTTT. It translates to CATSRDRATNEKLFF.

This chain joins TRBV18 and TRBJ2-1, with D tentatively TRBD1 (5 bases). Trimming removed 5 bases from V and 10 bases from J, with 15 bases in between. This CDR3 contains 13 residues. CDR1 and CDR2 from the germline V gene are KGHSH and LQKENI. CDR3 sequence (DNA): TGTGCCAGCTCAGATCAGCAGGGCCGCGAGCAGTTCTTC. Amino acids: CASSDQQGREQFF. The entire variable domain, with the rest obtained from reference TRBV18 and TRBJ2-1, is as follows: NAGVMQNPRHLVRRRGQEARLRCSPMKGHSHVYWYRQLPEEGLKFMVYLQKENIIDESGMPKERFSAEFPKEGPSILRIQQVVRGDSAAYFCASSDQQGREQFFGPGTRLTVL.

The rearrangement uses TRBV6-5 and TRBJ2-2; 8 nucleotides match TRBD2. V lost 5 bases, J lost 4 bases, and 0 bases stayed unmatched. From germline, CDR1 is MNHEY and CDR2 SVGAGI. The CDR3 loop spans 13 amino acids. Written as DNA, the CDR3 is TGTGCCAGCAGTAGCGGGAGCACCGGGGAGCTGTTTTTT. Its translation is CASSSGSTGELFF.

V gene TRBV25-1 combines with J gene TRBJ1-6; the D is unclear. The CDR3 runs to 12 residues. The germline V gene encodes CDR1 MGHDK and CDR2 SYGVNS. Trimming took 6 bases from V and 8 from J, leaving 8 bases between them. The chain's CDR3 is CASSEGHSPLHF. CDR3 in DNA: TGTGCCAGCAGCGAGGGCCATTCACCCCTCCACTTT.

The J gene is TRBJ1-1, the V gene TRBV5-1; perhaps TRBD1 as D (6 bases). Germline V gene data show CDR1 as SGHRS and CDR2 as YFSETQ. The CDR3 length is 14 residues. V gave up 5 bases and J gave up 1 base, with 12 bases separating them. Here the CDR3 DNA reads TGCGCCAGCAGTGCCAGGACAGCGAACACTGAAGCTTTCTTT. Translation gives CASSARTANTEAFF.

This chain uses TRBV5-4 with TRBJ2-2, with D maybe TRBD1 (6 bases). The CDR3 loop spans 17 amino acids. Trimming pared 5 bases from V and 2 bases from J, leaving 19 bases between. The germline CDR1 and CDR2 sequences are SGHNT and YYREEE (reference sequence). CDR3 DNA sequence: TGTGCCAGCAGACCCGTCAGGGGAGACCCCAACACCGGGGAGCTGTTTTTT. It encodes CASRPVRGDPNTGELFF.

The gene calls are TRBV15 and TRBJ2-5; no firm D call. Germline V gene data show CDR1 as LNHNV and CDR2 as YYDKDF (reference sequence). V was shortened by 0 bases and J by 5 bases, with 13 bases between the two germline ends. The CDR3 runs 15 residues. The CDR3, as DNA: TGTGCCACCAGCAGAGATCTGTTGGTCCGGGAGACCCAGTACTTC. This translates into CATSRDLLVRETQYF.

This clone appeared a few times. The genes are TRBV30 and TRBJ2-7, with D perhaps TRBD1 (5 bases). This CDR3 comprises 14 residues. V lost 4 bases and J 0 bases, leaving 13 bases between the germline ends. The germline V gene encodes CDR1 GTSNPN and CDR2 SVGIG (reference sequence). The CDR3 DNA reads TGTGCCTGGAAGAAGGGGCCAAGCTCCTACGAGCAGTACTTC. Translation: CAWKKGPSSYEQYF.

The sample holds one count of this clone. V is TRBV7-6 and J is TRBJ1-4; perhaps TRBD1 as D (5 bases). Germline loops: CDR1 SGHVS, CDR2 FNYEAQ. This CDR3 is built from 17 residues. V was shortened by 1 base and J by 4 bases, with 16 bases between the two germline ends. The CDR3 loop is CASSLGWTHSGNEKLFF. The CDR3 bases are TGTGCCAGCAGCTTAGGGTGGACACACTCGGGTAATGAAAAACTGTTTTTT. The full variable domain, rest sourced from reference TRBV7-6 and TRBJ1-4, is GAGVSQSPRYKVTKRGQDVALRCDPISGHVSLYWYRQALGQGPEFLTYFNYEAQQDKSGLPNDRFSAERPEGSISTLTIQRTEQRDSAMYRCASSLGWTHSGNEKLFFGSGTQLSVL.

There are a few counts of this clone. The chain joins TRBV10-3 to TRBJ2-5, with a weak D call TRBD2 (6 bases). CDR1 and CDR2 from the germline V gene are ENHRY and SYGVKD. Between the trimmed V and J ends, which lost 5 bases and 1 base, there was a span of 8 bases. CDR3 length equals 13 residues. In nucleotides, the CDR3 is TGTGCCATCAGTTATAGCGGCCAAGAGACCCAGTACTTC. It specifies CAISYSGQETQYF.

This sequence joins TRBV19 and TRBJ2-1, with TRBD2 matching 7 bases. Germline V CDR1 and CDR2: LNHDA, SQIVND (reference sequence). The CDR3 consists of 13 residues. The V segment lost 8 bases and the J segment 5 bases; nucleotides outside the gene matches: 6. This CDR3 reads CASGLDNDNEQFF. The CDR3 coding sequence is TGTGCCAGTGGACTAGATAACGACAATGAGCAGTTCTTC.

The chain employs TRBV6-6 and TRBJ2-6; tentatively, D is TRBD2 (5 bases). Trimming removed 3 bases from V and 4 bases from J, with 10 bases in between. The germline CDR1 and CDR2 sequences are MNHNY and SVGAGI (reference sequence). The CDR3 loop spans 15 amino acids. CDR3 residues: CASSYQTGGANVLTF. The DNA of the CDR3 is TGTGCCAGCAGTTATCAAACGGGGGGGGCCAACGTCCTGACTTTC.

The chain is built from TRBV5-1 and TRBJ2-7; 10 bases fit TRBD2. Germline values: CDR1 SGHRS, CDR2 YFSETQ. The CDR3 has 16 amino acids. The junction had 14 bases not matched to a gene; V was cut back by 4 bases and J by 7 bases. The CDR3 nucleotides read TGCGCCAGCAGCCGATCTAGCGGGAGCGCACTTAAGGAGCAGTACTTC. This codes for CASSRSSGSALKEQYF.

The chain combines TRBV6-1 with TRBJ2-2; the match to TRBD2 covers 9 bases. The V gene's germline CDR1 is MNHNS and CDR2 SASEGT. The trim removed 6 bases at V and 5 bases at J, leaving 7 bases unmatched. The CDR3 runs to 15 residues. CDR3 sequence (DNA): TGTGCCAGCAGACCGATAGCGGGAGTAACCGGGGAGCTGTTTTTT. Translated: CASRPIAGVTGELFF.

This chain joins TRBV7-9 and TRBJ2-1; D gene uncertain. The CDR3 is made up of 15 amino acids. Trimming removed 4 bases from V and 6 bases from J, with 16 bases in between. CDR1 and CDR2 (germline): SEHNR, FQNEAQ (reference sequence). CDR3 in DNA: TGTGCCAGCAGCTCCCGGCTCAGGATCTTCAATGAGCAGTTCTTC. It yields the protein CASSSRLRIFNEQFF.

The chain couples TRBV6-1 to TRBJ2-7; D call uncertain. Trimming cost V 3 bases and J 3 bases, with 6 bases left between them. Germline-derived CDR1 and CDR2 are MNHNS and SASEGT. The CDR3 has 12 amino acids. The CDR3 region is CASSDRGYEQYF. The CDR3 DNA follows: TGTGCCAGCAGTGACCGCGGCTACGAGCAGTACTTC.

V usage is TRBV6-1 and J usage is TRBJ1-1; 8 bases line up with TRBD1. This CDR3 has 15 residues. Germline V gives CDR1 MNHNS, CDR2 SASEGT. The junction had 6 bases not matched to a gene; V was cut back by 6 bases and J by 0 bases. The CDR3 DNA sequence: TGTGCCAGCAGACAACAGGGGGGAATGAACACTGAAGCTTTCTTT. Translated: CASRQQGGMNTEAFF.

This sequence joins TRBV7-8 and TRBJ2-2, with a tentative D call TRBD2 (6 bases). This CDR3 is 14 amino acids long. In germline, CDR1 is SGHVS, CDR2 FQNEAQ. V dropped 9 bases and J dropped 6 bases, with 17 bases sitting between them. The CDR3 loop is CASRGASNSGELFF. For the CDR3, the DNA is TGTGCCAGTCGCGGGGCTAGCAATTCCGGGGAGCTGTTTTTT.

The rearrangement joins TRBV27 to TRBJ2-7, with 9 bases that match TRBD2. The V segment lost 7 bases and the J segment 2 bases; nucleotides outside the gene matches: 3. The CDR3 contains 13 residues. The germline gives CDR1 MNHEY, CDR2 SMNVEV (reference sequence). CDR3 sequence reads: CASTGTSTYEQYF. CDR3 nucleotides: TGTGCCAGCACCGGGACTAGCACCTACGAGCAGTACTTC.

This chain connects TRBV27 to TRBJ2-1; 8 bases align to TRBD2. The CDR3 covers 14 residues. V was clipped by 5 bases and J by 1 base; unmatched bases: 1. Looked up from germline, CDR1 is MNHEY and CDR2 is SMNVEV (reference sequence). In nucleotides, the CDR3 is TGTGCCAGCAGTCGGGAGGGGTCCTACAATGAGCAGTTCTTC. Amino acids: CASSREGSYNEQFF.

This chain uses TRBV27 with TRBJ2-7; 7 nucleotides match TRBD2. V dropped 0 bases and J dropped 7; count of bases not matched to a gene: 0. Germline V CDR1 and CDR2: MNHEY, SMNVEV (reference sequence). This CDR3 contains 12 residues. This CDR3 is CASSLSGGEQYF. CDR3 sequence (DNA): TGTGCCAGCAGTTTATCCGGGGGGGAGCAGTACTTC.

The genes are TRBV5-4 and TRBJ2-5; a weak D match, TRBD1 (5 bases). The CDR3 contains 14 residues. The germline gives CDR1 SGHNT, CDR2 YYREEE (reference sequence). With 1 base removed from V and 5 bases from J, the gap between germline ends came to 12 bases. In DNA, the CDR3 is TGTGCCAGCAGCTTGACAGGAGACCTGGAGACCCAGTACTTC. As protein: CASSLTGDLETQYF. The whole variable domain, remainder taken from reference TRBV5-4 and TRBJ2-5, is ETGVTQSPTHLIKTRGQQVTLRCSSQSGHNTVSWYQQALGQGPQFIFQYYREEENGRGNFPPRFSGLQFPNYSSELNVNALELDDSALYLCASSLTGDLETQYFGPGTRLLVL.

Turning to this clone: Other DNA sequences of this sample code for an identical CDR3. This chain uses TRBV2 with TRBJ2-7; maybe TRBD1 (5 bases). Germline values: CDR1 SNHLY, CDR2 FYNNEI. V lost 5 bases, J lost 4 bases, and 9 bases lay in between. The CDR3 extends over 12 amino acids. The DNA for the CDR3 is TGTGCCAGCAGTCCTCAGGGATACGAGCAGTACTTC. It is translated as CASSPQGYEQYF.